This note documents a single T cell receptor beta chain sequence. Assay: immunoSEQ multiplex PCR; the TCRdb copy retains only in-frame clones and omits some. The sample has approximately 150,000 clones, roughly 92% seen once. This specimen comes from a study of cytomegalovirus exposure and HLA in healthy donors. Source material: PBMCs. The TCR comes from a man between 18 and 29 years old in good health and CMV-seronegative.

The CDR3, as DNA: TGTGCCAGCAGCGTTCAGGGGTCGGAGACCCAGTACTTC. Its protein is CASSVQGSETQYF. The chain recombines TRBV9 with TRBJ2-5, with D perhaps matching TRBD1 (6 bases). The V gene lost 2 bases and the J gene lost 5 bases, with 10 bases spanning the gap. There are 13 residues in the CDR3. Germline V gene data show CDR1 as SGDLS and CDR2 as YYNGEE.